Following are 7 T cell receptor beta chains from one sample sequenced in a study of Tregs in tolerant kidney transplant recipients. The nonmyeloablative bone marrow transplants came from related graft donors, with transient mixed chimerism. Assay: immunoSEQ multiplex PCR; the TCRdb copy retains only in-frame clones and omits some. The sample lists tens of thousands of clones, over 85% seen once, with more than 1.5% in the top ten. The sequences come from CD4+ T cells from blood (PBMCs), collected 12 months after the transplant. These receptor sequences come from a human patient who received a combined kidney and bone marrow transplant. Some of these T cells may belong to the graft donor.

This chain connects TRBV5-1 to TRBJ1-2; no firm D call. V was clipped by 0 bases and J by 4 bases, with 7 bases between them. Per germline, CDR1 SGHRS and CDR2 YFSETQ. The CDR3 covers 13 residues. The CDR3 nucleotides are TGCGCCAGCAGCTTGGAGCCGGGCTATGGCTACACCTTC. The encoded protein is CASSLEPGYGYTF.

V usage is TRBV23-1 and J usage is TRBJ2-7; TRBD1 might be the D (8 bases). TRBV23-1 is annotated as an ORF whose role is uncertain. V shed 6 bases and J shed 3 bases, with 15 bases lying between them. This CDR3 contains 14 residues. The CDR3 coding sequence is TGCGCCAGCAGAGACAGGGGACTATTCTACGAGCAGTACTTC. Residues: CASRDRGLFYEQYF.

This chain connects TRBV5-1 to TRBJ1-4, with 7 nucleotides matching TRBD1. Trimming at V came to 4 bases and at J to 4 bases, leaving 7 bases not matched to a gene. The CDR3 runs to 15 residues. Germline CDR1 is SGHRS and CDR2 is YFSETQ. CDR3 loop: CASSLLQGHNEKLFF. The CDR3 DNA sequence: TGCGCCAGCAGCCTACTACAGGGGCATAATGAAAAACTGTTTTTT. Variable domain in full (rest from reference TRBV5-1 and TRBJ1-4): KAGVTQTPRYLIKTRGQQVTLSCSPISGHRSVSWYQQTPGQGLQFLFEYFSETQRNKGNFPGRFSGRQFSNSRSEMNVSTLELGDSALYLCASSLLQGHNEKLFFGSGTQLSVL.

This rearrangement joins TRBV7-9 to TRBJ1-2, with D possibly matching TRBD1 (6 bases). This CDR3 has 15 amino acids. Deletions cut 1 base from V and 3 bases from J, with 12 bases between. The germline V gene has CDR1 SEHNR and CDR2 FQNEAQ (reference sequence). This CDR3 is CASSLGTGGHYGYTF. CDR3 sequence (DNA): TGTGCCAGCAGCTTAGGCACGGGGGGCCACTATGGCTACACCTTC.

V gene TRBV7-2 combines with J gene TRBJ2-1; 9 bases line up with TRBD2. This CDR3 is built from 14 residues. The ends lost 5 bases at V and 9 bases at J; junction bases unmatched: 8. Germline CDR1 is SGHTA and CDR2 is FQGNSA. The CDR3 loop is CASSPTSGRGEQFF. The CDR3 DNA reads TGTGCCAGCAGCCCCACTAGCGGGCGGGGTGAGCAGTTCTTC.

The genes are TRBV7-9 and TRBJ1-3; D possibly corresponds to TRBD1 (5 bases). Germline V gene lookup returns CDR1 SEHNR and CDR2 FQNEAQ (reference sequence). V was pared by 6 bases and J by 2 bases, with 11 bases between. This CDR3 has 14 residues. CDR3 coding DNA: TGTGCCAGCAGGTCTGGGGGGGCTGGAAACACCATATATTTT. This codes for CASRSGGAGNTIYF.

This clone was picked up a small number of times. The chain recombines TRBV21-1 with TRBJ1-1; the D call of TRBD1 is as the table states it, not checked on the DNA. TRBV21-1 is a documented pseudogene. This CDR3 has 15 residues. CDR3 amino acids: CASSEKTQGDTEAFF. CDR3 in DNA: TGTGCCAGCAGCGAAAAAACACAGGGGGACACTGAAGCTTTCTTT.